Listed here are 10 T cell receptor beta chains from one sample, sequenced in a study of shared clonotypes between healthy human individuals. TCRdb's table, derived via immunoSEQ multiplex PCR, lists solely in-frame clones and lacks some. This table has about 2.1 million clones, roughly 93% appearing once. As defined, naive CD8 cells were CD45RO-negative and positively selected for CCR7, with terminally differentiated effector memory CD45RA+ cells excluded. The specimen sequenced was naive CD8+ T cells from PBMCs. These receptors all come from a man between 18 and 29 years old in good health. Some clones in this sample may be carry-over from other donors' samples.

The V and J genes are TRBV5-4 and TRBJ1-2, with TRBD1 as a possible D gene (5 bases). CDR1 and CDR2 (germline): SGHNT, YYREEE (reference sequence). This CDR3 region has 17 residues. Deletions cut 1 base from V and 3 bases from J, with 19 bases between. CDR3 amino acids: CASSLTPGGGSYYGYTF. The CDR3, as DNA: TGTGCCAGCAGCTTGACCCCAGGTGGGGGTTCCTACTATGGCTACACCTTC.

The sample holds one count of this clone. The chain has TRBV19 and TRBJ1-5; no definite D call. The CDR3 contains 14 residues. Trimming took off 10 bases at V and 2 bases at J, with 15 bases between the two ends. The germline gives CDR1 LNHDA, CDR2 SQIVND (reference sequence). The CDR3 loop is CATDGVLRNQPQHF. The CDR3 DNA is TGTGCCACCGATGGGGTTTTGCGCAATCAGCCCCAGCATTTT.

The chain carries TRBV7-9 and TRBJ2-1, with TRBD2 as a possible D gene (6 bases). The CDR3 totals 17 residues. In germline, CDR1 is SEHNR, CDR2 FQNEAQ (reference sequence). Trimming pared 4 bases from V and 2 bases from J, leaving 18 bases between. In DNA form, the CDR3 reads TGTGCCAGCAGCTCACTAAGACTAGATCTCGCCTACAATGAGCAGTTCTTC. Protein sequence: CASSSLRLDLAYNEQFF.

This sequence joins TRBV28 and TRBJ2-1, with D tentatively TRBD2 (6 bases). The germline V and J ends were trimmed by 0 bases and 4 bases, with 19 bases remaining between them. There are 18 residues in the CDR3. The germline CDR1 and CDR2 sequences are MDHEN and SYDVKM. Written as DNA, the CDR3 is TGTGCCAGCAGTTTATGGGTATCCATTGCGGGAAGATACAATGAGCAGTTCTTC. It specifies CASSLWVSIAGRYNEQFF.

This rearrangement joins TRBV5-8 to TRBJ2-5, with 9 positions matching TRBD1. V lost 4 bases to trimming and J lost 5 bases; unmatched junction nucleotides: 6. Germline CDR1 is SGHTS and CDR2 is YDEGEE. The CDR3 covers 14 residues. In DNA, the CDR3 is TGTGCCAGCAGCCCCTCGGGACAGGGCGAGACCCAGTACTTC. Amino acids: CASSPSGQGETQYF.

Notes on this clone: Other DNA sequences within the sample encode an identical CDR3. CDR3 sequence (DNA): TGTGCCAGCAGTTTCGGCGCGGCCTACGAGCAGTACTTC. Encoded protein: CASSFGAAYEQYF. This sequence joins TRBV27 and TRBJ2-7; D unresolved. CDR3 length: 13 residues. Germline V CDR1 and CDR2: MNHEY, SMNVEV (reference sequence). Trimming cost V 3 bases and J 2 bases, with 8 bases left between them.

The chain links TRBV6-1 to TRBJ2-7; 7 nucleotides agree with TRBD1. CDR3 length: 15 residues. Germline V gene lookup returns CDR1 MNHNS and CDR2 SASEGT. Unmatched junction bases numbered 6, after V lost 1 base and J lost 3 bases. The CDR3 loop reads CASSEGRGRFYEQYF. The CDR3 bases are TGTGCCAGCAGTGAAGGTAGGGGGCGCTTCTACGAGCAGTACTTC.

This clone was counted once. The V gene is TRBV9, the J gene TRBJ2-1; 9 bases are shared with TRBD1. J gave up 7 bases and V 4 bases, and 9 bases lay outside the gene matches. CDR3 size: 15 residues. From germline, CDR1 is SGDLS and CDR2 YYNGEE. Here the CDR3 reads CASSTTGGRYNEQFF. In DNA, the CDR3 is TGTGCCAGCAGCACAACAGGGGGCAGATATAATGAGCAGTTCTTC.

The chain joins TRBV4-1 to TRBJ2-7; no clear D. In germline, CDR1 is MGHRA, CDR2 YSYEKL. CDR3 length equals 14 residues. The V end lost 0 bases, the J end lost 2 bases, and 8 bases lay between the germline ends. The CDR3 sequence is CASSQEVGPYEQYF. The DNA of the CDR3 is TGCGCCAGCAGCCAAGAGGTAGGACCCTACGAGCAGTACTTC.

CDR3 sequence (DNA): TGTGCCAGTAGTAACTTGCGAGGGGGTTCTTCTTCCTACGAGCAGTACTTC. It encodes CASSNLRGGSSSYEQYF. The J gene is TRBJ2-7, the V gene TRBV19, with D possibly TRBD1 on 6 matching bases. The CDR3 runs 17 residues. V dropped 4 bases and J dropped 1 base, with 20 bases sitting between them. The V gene's germline CDR1 is LNHDA and CDR2 SQIVND (reference sequence).